This T cell receptor (beta chain) appears in the sequencing data of a study of blood T cell repertoires in COVID-19. In the study overall: The samples span acute and convalescent COVID-19 from the United States, Italy and Spain. PBMCs, B-cell-depleted T cells, or T cells provided the cDNA or gDNA that made up the material.

Authors' data handling: Counts of nucleated cells, estimated from reference gene primer amplification, were obtained. Sequenced by immunoSEQ multiplex PCR; TCRdb stores in-frame clones only, minus some. The V and J calls and the clone size are those of that table, but D and trimming were determined from the DNA. The table shows tens of thousands of clones, with about 91% occurring only once. V was trimmed by 4 bases and J by 2 bases, leaving 14 bases between them. CDR3 length: 16 amino acids. From germline, CDR1 is SEHNR and CDR2 FQNEAQ (reference sequence). The chain combines TRBV7-9 with TRBJ2-2; D is perhaps TRBD2 (6 bases). Sequencing input: peripheral blood. The receptor was isolated from a man between 65 and 80 years old with active or convalescent COVID-19. The CDR3: CASSSFVGRNTGELFF. The CDR3 DNA reads TGTGCCAGCAGCTCGTTCGTCGGGAGAAACACCGGGGAGCTGTTTTTT.